The 21 T cell receptor beta chains listed next were all sequenced from one sample in a study of OX40 agonist ivuxolimab in advanced cancers. Produced via immunoSEQ multiplex PCR; TCRdb's table is partial and in-frame only. Of about 18,000 clones in the sample, roughly 74% were seen once. This specimen was CD4+ or CD8+ T cells sorted from blood, taken in a trial of the OX40 agonist ivuxolimab. The receptors come from an adult with an advanced solid tumor such as melanoma, head and neck, liver or kidney cancer.

The J gene is TRBJ2-5, the V gene TRBV7-9, with TRBD2 matching 8 bases. The germline CDR1 and CDR2 sequences are SEHNR and FQNEAQ (reference sequence). J was trimmed by 4 bases and V by 3 bases; bases with no gene match: 4. This CDR3 has 14 amino acids. CDR3 loop: CASSFDAGGETQYF. Here the CDR3 DNA reads TGTGCCAGCAGCTTCGACGCGGGGGGAGAGACCCAGTACTTC.

This clone was found once. The chain carries TRBV4-2 and TRBJ1-4; TRBD1 agrees at 8 bases. Unmatched junction bases numbered 4, after V lost 0 bases and J lost 7 bases. Germline V lookup: CDR1 LGHNA, CDR2 YNFKEQ. CDR3 length: 15 residues. CDR3 sequence: CASSQDVTGGEKLFF. CDR3 bases: TGTGCCAGCAGCCAAGATGTTACAGGGGGTGAAAAACTGTTTTTT.

The rearrangement joins TRBV25-1 to TRBJ1-2; no clear D. V was trimmed by 4 bases and J by 4 bases, leaving 4 bases between them. Germline CDR1 MGHDK, CDR2 SYGVNS. The CDR3 covers 11 residues. The DNA of the CDR3 is TGTGCCAGCAGTGGCATCTATGGCTACACCTTC. Protein: CASSGIYGYTF.

The V and J genes are TRBV15 and TRBJ1-2, with D hard to call. Trimming took off 7 bases at V and 4 bases at J, with 4 bases between the two ends. The CDR3 runs to 10 residues. Germline CDR1 is LNHNV and CDR2 is YYDKDF (reference sequence). The CDR3 region is CATTLYGYTF. In DNA form, the CDR3 reads TGTGCCACCACTCTCTATGGCTACACCTTC.

This clone was seen more than once but under ten times. This chain links TRBV5-1 with TRBJ1-2; D may be TRBD1 (6 bases). Germline values: CDR1 SGHRS, CDR2 YFSETQ. The CDR3 loop spans 18 amino acids. V was pared by 3 bases and J by 0 bases, with 21 bases between. CDR3 residues: CASSSGGQLGASNYGYTF. The CDR3 DNA sequence: TGCGCCAGCAGCTCGGGCGGACAGTTGGGGGCCTCTAACTATGGCTACACCTTC.

This chain connects TRBV6-1 to TRBJ2-7; perhaps TRBD1 as D (5 bases). Trimming removed 7 bases at V and 2 bases at J, with 12 bases between. This CDR3 region has 13 residues. CDR1 and CDR2 from the germline V gene are MNHNS and SASEGT. CDR3 bases: TGTGCCAGCATCGTTACAGGTACCTACGAGCAGTACTTC. This gives the protein CASIVTGTYEQYF.

The chain uses TRBV28 and TRBJ2-3; perhaps TRBD2 as D (6 bases). Germline CDR1 is MDHEN and CDR2 is SYDVKM. The CDR3 consists of 15 residues. V lost 7 bases and J lost 4, with 18 bases in between. This CDR3 reads CASTLNGSCPDTQYF. CDR3 sequence (DNA): TGTGCCAGCACCCTTAACGGGAGTTGTCCAGATACGCAGTATTTT.

This clone was detected once. The V gene is TRBV19, the J gene TRBJ2-5; 9 positions match TRBD2. The CDR3 has 15 amino acids. Germline V lookup: CDR1 LNHDA, CDR2 SQIVND (reference sequence). The J segment lost 2 bases and the V segment lost 8 bases, leaving 9 bases of the junction unmatched. This CDR3 is CASRRRGGAQETQYF. CDR3 in DNA: TGTGCCAGTCGGAGGCGGGGGGGCGCACAAGAGACCCAGTACTTC.

The V call is TRBV7-3, the J call TRBJ1-5, with D perhaps matching TRBD1 (5 bases). The germline CDR1 and CDR2 sequences are SGHTA and FQGTGA. CDR3 size: 17 residues. Between the trimmed V and J ends, which lost 0 bases and 7 bases, there was a span of 19 bases. The DNA of the CDR3 is TGTGCCAGCAGCTTAACCCGAAAGCCCGGGGGTGGGCAGCCCCAGCATTTT. Amino acids: CASSLTRKPGGGQPQHF.

The chain is built from TRBV27 and TRBJ2-1; 9 bases align to TRBD1. The length of the CDR3 is 14 residues. Germline assignment: CDR1 MNHEY and CDR2 SMNVEV (reference sequence). V trimming: 6 bases; J trimming: 7 bases; junction bases outside the gene matches: 7. The CDR3 coding sequence is TGTGCCAGCAGCGGACAGGGGACGTGGAATGAGCAGTTCTTC. This translates into CASSGQGTWNEQFF.

In its sample, this clone was seen a few times. The V call is TRBV7-9, the J call TRBJ2-7, with D perhaps matching TRBD2 (6 bases). V was clipped by 5 bases and J by 1 base, with 12 bases between them. The CDR3 is made up of 14 amino acids. The germline CDR1 and CDR2 sequences are SEHNR and FQNEAQ (reference sequence). The CDR3 loop is CASSAPGTSYEQYF. The CDR3 DNA is TGTGCCAGCAGCGCGCCCGGGACTTCCTACGAGCAGTACTTC.

V is TRBV19 and J is TRBJ2-6; 7 bases are a match to TRBD2. This CDR3 has 15 residues. The V and J ends lost 5 bases and 2 bases, in that order; junction bases with no gene match: 3. Germline V lookup: CDR1 LNHDA, CDR2 SQIVND (reference sequence). CDR3 coding DNA: TGTGCCAGTAGTGCCCGGGGGGCTGGGGCCAACGTCCTGACTTTC. Protein sequence: CASSARGAGANVLTF.

The chain combines TRBV7-3 with TRBJ2-4, with D perhaps matching TRBD1 (6 bases). From germline, CDR1 is SGHTA and CDR2 FQGTGA. This CDR3 has 11 residues. Deletions cut 8 bases from V and 11 bases from J, with 13 bases between. In nucleotides, the CDR3 is TGTGCCAGCGGTGACGGACAGCTTCAGTACTTC. As protein: CASGDGQLQYF.

V and J are TRBV6-6 and TRBJ2-3, with D possibly being TRBD1 (5 bases). CDR3 length equals 14 residues. Trimming left V 4 bases short and J 1 base short, with 9 bases between. Germline CDR1 and CDR2: MNHNY and SVGAGI (reference sequence). The CDR3 DNA reads as TGTGCCAGCAGTTCCCCGACAGGCACAGATACGCAGTATTTT. Translating it yields CASSSPTGTDTQYF.

The chain is built from TRBV29-1 and TRBJ1-2; 8 nucleotides line up with TRBD1. The germline V gene encodes CDR1 SQVTM and CDR2 ANQGSEA. CDR3 length equals 15 residues. The V and J ends lost 6 bases and 3 bases, in that order; junction bases with no gene match: 12. The CDR3 sequence: CSVPGGQGAYYGYTF. The CDR3 DNA is TGCAGCGTCCCCGGGGGCCAGGGGGCCTACTATGGCTACACCTTC.

The chain recombines TRBV7-2 with TRBJ1-5; D might be TRBD1 (6 bases). V shed 1 base and J shed 6 bases, with 13 bases lying between them. Germline loops: CDR1 SGHTA, CDR2 FQGNSA. There are 15 residues in the CDR3. This CDR3 reads CASSLVGGASQPQHF. For the CDR3, the DNA is TGTGCCAGCAGCTTAGTGGGGGGGGCCAGTCAGCCCCAGCATTTT.

V and J are TRBV11-3 and TRBJ2-7; D may be TRBD1 (5 bases). The CDR3 spans 13 residues. Germline CDR1 and CDR2: SGHNT and YENEEA. Deletions cut 5 bases from V and 5 bases from J, with 13 bases between. In DNA, the CDR3 is TGTGCCAGCAGCCTTAACAGGTGGGACGAGCAGTACTTC. It encodes CASSLNRWDEQYF.

To note about this clone: The germline gene is not matched at one end of the junction; a read error may be the cause. Here the CDR3 reads CASIYKGTGMDYGYTF. The CDR3 DNA reads TGTGCCAGCATTTACAAGGGGACAGGGATGGACTATGGCTACACCTTC. J is TRBJ1-2 and V is TRBV6-5; the match to TRBD1 covers 9 bases. Germline V gives CDR1 MNHEY, CDR2 SVGAGI. CDR3 size: 16 residues.

This chain joins TRBV7-2 and TRBJ2-2, with a tentative D call TRBD2 (6 bases). The germline V gene encodes CDR1 SGHTA and CDR2 FQGNSA. The V and J ends lost 1 base and 4 bases respectively, with 10 bases between them. This CDR3 contains 15 residues. The CDR3 sequence: CASSLVVGGTGELFF. The CDR3 DNA sequence: TGTGCCAGCAGCTTAGTGGTGGGGGGCACCGGGGAGCTGTTTTTT.

The chain links TRBV4-2 to TRBJ2-5; no clear D. The length of the CDR3 is 12 residues. V shed 4 bases and J shed 2 bases, with 5 bases lying between them. The germline V gene has CDR1 LGHNA and CDR2 YNFKEQ. This chain's CDR3 is CASSRFQETQYF. CDR3 DNA sequence: TGTGCCAGCAGCCGATTTCAAGAGACCCAGTACTTC.

The rearrangement uses TRBV25-1 and TRBJ1-3; the match to TRBD1 covers 11 bases. The CDR3 is 15 amino acids. Germline lookup yields CDR1 MGHDK and CDR2 SYGVNS. V was pared by 7 bases and J by 4 bases, with 6 bases of the junction left unmatched. CDR3 amino acids: CASTGTGGLGNTIYF. CDR3 coding DNA: TGTGCCAGCACCGGGACAGGGGGTCTCGGAAACACCATATATTTT.